Listed below are T cell receptor beta chains from one sample, sequenced in a study of blood T cell repertoires in COVID-19. The repertoire was sequenced with immunoSEQ multiplex PCR; TCRdb's copy has only in-frame clones and lacks some. The sample lists some 320,000 clones, over 85% seen once, with 2% to 3% in the top ten. Sequencing input: PBMCs or T cells enriched from blood (not recorded which). The receptors derive from a man aged 55 to 69 who had recovered from COVID-19. The CDR3 runs from the conserved cysteine through the conserved F or W. D genes are given only for firm matches.

TRBJ1-1,TRBV7-2,TRBD1,CASSSPMGTGVNTEAFF
TRBJ2-5,TRBV25-1,TRBD2,CASTMGGLETQYF
TRBJ2-5,TRBV4-3,TRBD1,CASSQAQTGARETQYF
TRBJ2-3,TRBV29-1,TRBD1,CSVFHRGRTDTQYF
TRBJ1-2,TRBV27,.,CASSLFPPAGTVRANYGYTF
TRBJ2-1,TRBV28,.,CASSLPQHAHNEQFF
TRBJ1-2,TRBV5-4,.,CASSPVTEYGYTF
TRBJ1-1,TRBV12-3/TRBV12-4,.,CASSSTGTGAFF
TRBJ1-2,TRBV10-3,.,CAISEETPNYYGYTF
TRBJ2-7,TRBV3-1/TRBV3-2,TRBD1,CASSQRDRLRYEQYF
TRBJ1-5,TRBV4-1,.,CASSQLQIYSNQPQHF
TRBJ2-5,TRBV5-1,.,CASSLVPGGVKETQYF
TRBJ1-2,TRBV11-2,TRBD1,CASSLDAGTGPYGYTF
TRBJ1-6,TRBV24-1,.,CATSDGGGNSPLHF
TRBJ1-1,TRBV7-9,.,CASSRLTGEAFF
TRBJ2-1,TRBV19,.,CASSINGRRAYNEQFF
TRBJ1-6,TRBV5-1,TRBD1,CASSLDRGGNSPLHF
TRBJ2-1,TRBV7-2,.,CASSLVGLYNEQFF
TRBJ1-5,TRBV3-1/TRBV3-2,TRBD1,CASSQEFVDRGHQPQHF
TRBJ2-7,TRBV5-4,TRBD2,CASSPGGAGTGEQYF